Below, one T cell receptor (beta chain) is given with its context. The germline gives CDR1 KGHDR, CDR2 SFDVKD. V was clipped by 4 bases and J by 3 bases; unmatched bases: 7. CDR3 length: 15 amino acids. Method: immunoSEQ multiplex PCR; TCRdb's copy keeps in-frame clones and lacks some. The table includes around 95,000 clones, roughly 91% detected once. This specimen comes from a study of T cell responses to AZD1222 COVID-19 vaccine. The receptor comes from an adult in good health. Material: peripheral blood, obtained on day 0 of AZD1222 vaccination. The chain carries TRBV24-1 and TRBJ1-1; 7 bases agree with TRBD1. In DNA, the CDR3 is TGTGCCACCAGTGACAGTCGGCAGGGGGACACTGAAGCTTTCTTT. Translated: CATSDSRQGDTEAFF.